A single sample is the source of the 30 T cell receptor beta chains below, sequenced in a study of blood T cell repertoires in COVID-19. TCRdb's copy holds only in-frame clones and misses some; the assay was immunoSEQ multiplex PCR. The repertoire holds some 240,000 clones, more than 65% seen once, with roughly 3.1% in the top ten. The sequenced sample was PBMCs or T cells enriched from blood (not recorded which). These receptors originate from a man aged 45-60 years who had recovered from COVID-19.

This clone was counted only a few times. Other DNA sequences of this sample code for an identical CDR3. V usage is TRBV7-9 and J usage is TRBJ1-2, with a tentative D call TRBD1 (5 bases). Germline assignment: CDR1 SEHNR and CDR2 FQNEAQ (reference sequence). Trimming left V 1 base short and J 6 bases short, with 12 bases between. The CDR3 is made up of 14 amino acids. The CDR3 loop is CASSLEAGLNGYTF. CDR3 in DNA: TGTGCCAGCAGCTTAGAGGCAGGGCTGAATGGCTACACCTTC.

The CDR3 region has the DNA TGTGCCAGCAGTATCCAAAGTGCTAGCGGACCCTTAGGGGAGACCCAGTACTTC. Translating gives CASSIQSASGPLGETQYF. The chain is built from TRBV27 and TRBJ2-5, with TRBD2 matching over 7 bases. This CDR3 is 18 amino acids long. The ends lost 5 bases at V and 5 bases at J; junction bases unmatched: 20. CDR1 and CDR2 from the germline V gene are MNHEY and SMNVEV (reference sequence).

The chain links TRBV28 to TRBJ1-5; D might be TRBD1 (6 bases). Trimming stripped 2 bases from V and 7 bases from J, with 15 bases between. CDR1 is MDHEN, CDR2 SYDVKM, per germline. The CDR3 sequence is 15 residues long. The CDR3 here is CASSLVQGMEQPQHF. Here the CDR3 DNA reads TGTGCCAGCAGTTTAGTACAGGGTATGGAACAGCCCCAGCATTTT.

The V gene is TRBV18, the J gene TRBJ1-2; 9 bases are a match to TRBD1. CDR3 size: 13 residues. The germline gives CDR1 KGHSH, CDR2 LQKENI. The junction had 1 base not matched to a gene; V was cut back by 1 base and J by 7 bases. DNA for the CDR3: TGTGCCAGCTCACCACAACAGGGGGCTGGCTACACCTTC. It yields the protein CASSPQQGAGYTF.

The CDR3 region has the DNA TGTGCCAGCTCACGCGACAGAGACTACGAGCAGTACTTC. Translated: CASSRDRDYEQYF. V and J are TRBV18 and TRBJ2-7; maybe TRBD1 (5 bases). The CDR3 spans 13 residues. Looked up from germline, CDR1 is KGHSH and CDR2 is LQKENI. Trimming stripped 4 bases from V and 3 bases from J, with 10 bases between.

The chain has TRBV5-1 and TRBJ2-1; D is unclear. The length of the CDR3 is 14 residues. CDR1 and CDR2 (germline): SGHRS, YFSETQ. V dropped 2 bases and J dropped 0 bases, with 6 bases sitting between them. The CDR3 protein is CASSFPDSYNEQFF. The CDR3 nucleotides are TGCGCCAGCAGCTTCCCAGACTCCTACAATGAGCAGTTCTTC. Full variable domain (rest looked up from reference TRBV5-1 and TRBJ2-1): KAGVTQTPRYLIKTRGQQVTLSCSPISGHRSVSWYQQTPGQGLQFLFEYFSETQRNKGNFPGRFSGRQFSNSRSEMNVSTLELGDSALYLCASSFPDSYNEQFFGPGTRLTVL.

J is TRBJ1-2 and V is TRBV11-2; 8 nucleotides align to TRBD1. There are 15 residues in the CDR3. Germline V gene data show CDR1 as SGHAT and CDR2 as FQNNGV. V was pared by 0 bases and J by 3 bases, with 3 bases of the junction left unmatched. The CDR3 nucleotides are TGTGCCAGCAGCTTAGATAGGACAGGGCACTATGGCTACACCTTC. It is translated as CASSLDRTGHYGYTF.

The V and J genes are TRBV28 and TRBJ1-2, with 10 bases identical to TRBD1. The CDR3 length is 16 residues. The V gene's germline CDR1 is MDHEN and CDR2 SYDVKM. Losses at the gene ends were 0 bases for V and 7 bases for J; bases not matched to a gene: 8. The CDR3 nucleotides read TGTGCCAGCAGTTTATGGGCGGGACAGGGGCATTTTGGCTACACCTTC. Amino acids: CASSLWAGQGHFGYTF.

The chain recombines TRBV9 with TRBJ1-2; tentatively, D is TRBD1 (5 bases). In germline, CDR1 is SGDLS, CDR2 YYNGEE. This CDR3 is built from 15 residues. V was shortened by 3 bases and J by 3 bases, with 15 bases between the two germline ends. DNA of the CDR3: TGTGCCAGCAGCGGAGGCCCAGAAGGGGACTATGGCTACACCTTC. Translation: CASSGGPEGDYGYTF.

The chain recombines TRBV6-1 with TRBJ1-5, with 8 bases aligning to TRBD1. Germline V gives CDR1 MNHNS, CDR2 SASEGT. The CDR3 loop spans 16 amino acids. V lost 0 bases to trimming and J lost 3 bases; unmatched junction nucleotides: 4. CDR3 coding DNA: TGTGCCAGCAGTGAAGCGCAGGGGGCCGTCAATCAGCCCCAGCATTTT. Translation gives CASSEAQGAVNQPQHF.

The V call is TRBV10-2, the J call TRBJ2-7, with 8 bases fitting TRBD2. The J segment lost 0 bases and the V segment lost 2 bases, leaving 12 bases of the junction unmatched. Germline V gives CDR1 WSHSY, CDR2 SAAADI. This CDR3 contains 18 residues. CDR3 nucleotides: TGCGCCAGCAGTGAGAGCTGGCTAGCGGGCCGTTCCTCCTACGAGCAGTACTTC. Its translation: CASSESWLAGRSSYEQYF.

J is TRBJ2-3 and V is TRBV19; a possible D gene is TRBD1 (5 bases). This CDR3 has 14 residues. Germline V CDR1 and CDR2: LNHDA, SQIVND (reference sequence). V was pared by 7 bases and J by 3 bases, with 14 bases between. The CDR3 bases are TGTGCCAGTAAATCAGGGAAGGAGACAGATACGCAGTATTTT. It translates to CASKSGKETDTQYF.

The chain joins TRBV9 to TRBJ2-1, with 12 positions matching TRBD2. The CDR3 covers 20 residues. Germline lookup yields CDR1 SGDLS and CDR2 YYNGEE. Germline trimming cut 3 bases from V and 0 bases from J; bases unmatched to any gene: 13. DNA of the CDR3: TGTGCCAGCAGCGGAGGCCTCGGACTAGCGGGGAGAAGCTCCTACAATGAGCAGTTCTTC. Protein sequence: CASSGGLGLAGRSSYNEQFF.

The chain has TRBV7-2 and TRBJ2-3; D possibly corresponds to TRBD2 (6 bases). V dropped 3 bases and J dropped 4 bases, with 11 bases sitting between them. CDR1 and CDR2 from the germline V gene are SGHTA and FQGNSA. The CDR3 runs to 14 residues. This CDR3 reads CASSFWSGADTQYF. In DNA, the CDR3 is TGTGCCAGCAGCTTTTGGTCGGGGGCAGATACGCAGTATTTT.

The V gene is TRBV9, the J gene TRBJ2-1; 7 bases are shared with TRBD2. CDR3 length equals 16 residues. CDR1 and CDR2 from the germline V gene are SGDLS and YYNGEE. Trimming at V came to 0 bases and at J to 8 bases, leaving 11 bases not matched to a gene. The CDR3 DNA sequence: TGTGCCAGCAGCGTAGACCCTAGCGGACGGAACGATGAGCAGTTCTTC. Translating it yields CASSVDPSGRNDEQFF.

The rearrangement joins TRBV29-1 to TRBJ2-5; D perhaps matches TRBD2 (5 bases). The ends were cut back, 4 bases at V and 5 bases at J, with 11 bases in the middle. The CDR3 covers 12 residues. CDR1 SQVTM and CDR2 ANQGSEA come from the germline V gene. The DNA of the CDR3 is TGCAGCGTTGGGTCTAGCCGGGAGACCCAGTACTTC. Translating it yields CSVGSSRETQYF.

The chain carries TRBV6-5 and TRBJ1-6, with D tentatively TRBD1 (5 bases). From germline, CDR1 is MNHEY and CDR2 SVGAGI. Between the trimmed V and J ends, which lost 5 bases and 10 bases, there was a span of 12 bases. CDR3 size: 13 residues. CDR3 loop: CASSTGLASPLHF. The DNA of the CDR3 is TGTGCCAGCAGTACGGGACTCGCATCACCCCTCCACTTT.

The chain employs TRBV12-5 and TRBJ1-5, with D possibly TRBD1 on 5 matching bases. V was shortened by 8 bases and J by 4 bases, with 12 bases between the two germline ends. The CDR3 is 13 amino acids. Germline CDR1 reads LGHNT; CDR2 reads FRNRAP. CDR3 in amino acids: CASQGQGNQPQHF. The CDR3 bases are TGTGCTAGTCAAGGGCAGGGAAATCAGCCCCAGCATTTT.

The count of this clone is one. This chain joins TRBV18 and TRBJ2-7; weak D call: TRBD1 (6 bases). Germline lookup yields CDR1 KGHSH and CDR2 LQKENI. The CDR3 contains 12 residues. Trimming took off 0 bases at V and 9 bases at J, with 9 bases between the two ends. CDR3 DNA sequence: TGTGCCAGCTCACCACCACAGGGATGGCAGTACTTC. The encoded protein is CASSPPQGWQYF.

This clone was observed once. V gene TRBV27 combines with J gene TRBJ1-2; TRBD1 might be the D (6 bases). Germline values: CDR1 MNHEY, CDR2 SMNVEV (reference sequence). The CDR3 runs 14 residues. The V and J ends lost 8 bases and 7 bases respectively, with 20 bases between them. This chain's CDR3 is CASGILQGGGGYTF. The CDR3 nucleotides are TGTGCCAGCGGTATACTACAGGGCGGGGGTGGCTACACCTTC.

Only a few counts were recorded for this clone. V gene TRBV6-2 or TRBV6-3 combines with J gene TRBJ2-4; 7 nucleotides agree with TRBD1. The CDR3 has 18 amino acids. V lost 0 bases and J lost 8; bases outside the gene matches: 16. The V gene's germline CDR1 is MNHEY and CDR2 SVGEGT. CDR3 sequence reads: CASSYSIMFGTEADIQYF. CDR3 nucleotide sequence: TGTGCCAGCAGTTACTCGATAATGTTCGGGACAGAAGCTGACATTCAGTACTTC.

This clone has only one observation. The rearrangement joins TRBV2 to TRBJ1-2; D is unresolved. Trimming shortened V by 1 base and J by 8 bases, and 14 bases separated the two germline ends. CDR1 and CDR2 from the germline V gene are SNHLY and FYNNEI. The CDR3 consists of 14 residues. The CDR3 region is CASSEVGGGEGYTF. Written as DNA, the CDR3 is TGTGCCAGCAGTGAAGTTGGAGGTGGGGAGGGCTACACCTTC.

The J gene is TRBJ2-7, the V gene TRBV30; D might be TRBD1 (5 bases). Germline V lookup: CDR1 GTSNPN, CDR2 SVGIG (reference sequence). V dropped 0 bases and J dropped 3 bases, with 9 bases sitting between them. There are 13 residues in the CDR3. CDR3: CAWSVQGFYEQYF. The CDR3 DNA reads as TGTGCCTGGAGTGTTCAGGGTTTCTACGAGCAGTACTTC. The entire variable domain, with the rest obtained from reference TRBV30 and TRBJ2-7, is as follows: SQTIHQWPATLVQPVGSPLSLECTVEGTSNPNLYWYRQAAGRGLQLLFYSVGIGQISSEVPQNLSASRPQDRQFILSSKKLLLSDSGFYLCAWSVQGFYEQYFGPGTRLTVT.

The chain is built from TRBV5-1 and TRBJ2-1, with 11 bases that match TRBD2. The V and J ends lost 6 bases and 9 bases, in that order; junction bases with no gene match: 11. CDR3 length: 15 residues. CDR1 is SGHRS, CDR2 YFSETQ, per germline. In DNA, the CDR3 is TGCGCCAGCACCGAACTAGCGGGGGCTCACATTGAGCAGTTCTTC. Translation gives CASTELAGAHIEQFF.

The chain couples TRBV28 to TRBJ1-2, with no clear D. Per germline, CDR1 MDHEN and CDR2 SYDVKM. The CDR3 covers 13 residues. Trimming left V 7 bases short and J 0 bases short, with 9 bases between. The CDR3 spells CASTSAANYGYTF. In DNA, the CDR3 is TGTGCCAGCACGTCCGCGGCTAACTATGGCTACACCTTC.

The rearrangement uses TRBV7-6 and TRBJ2-7, with 15 bases matching TRBD2. V gave up 3 bases and J gave up 0 bases; unmatched junction bases: 9. In germline, CDR1 is SGHVS, CDR2 FNYEAQ. This CDR3 contains 19 residues. In nucleotides, the CDR3 is TGTGCCAGCAGCTTTGGGACTAGCGGGAGGTACGGTAGCTCCTACGAGCAGTACTTC. This translates into CASSFGTSGRYGSSYEQYF.

CDR3 in DNA: TGTGCCAGCAGCCCCGTTGAGGGGGCCGACTTATTGAACACCGGGGAGCTGTTTTTT. This translates into CASSPVEGADLLNTGELFF. V usage is TRBV27 and J usage is TRBJ2-2, with 7 nucleotides matching TRBD1. Germline assignment: CDR1 MNHEY and CDR2 SMNVEV (reference sequence). This CDR3 is 19 amino acids long. Unmatched junction bases numbered 17, after V lost 6 bases and J lost 1 base.

The chain recombines TRBV7-2 with TRBJ2-7; D is unresolved. CDR1 SGHTA and CDR2 FQGNSA come from the germline V gene. The CDR3 runs to 13 residues. V shed 0 bases and J shed 6 bases, with 9 bases lying between them. CDR3 sequence: CASSLARLSEQYF. The CDR3 bases are TGTGCCAGCAGCTTAGCGCGGTTGTCCGAGCAGTACTTC.

J is TRBJ2-2 and V is TRBV11-3; D is unclear. CDR1 and CDR2 from the germline V gene are SGHNT and YENEEA. The V and J ends lost 4 bases and 6 bases respectively, with 6 bases between them. This CDR3 has 12 amino acids. The CDR3 sequence is CASSSSPGELFF. The CDR3 bases are TGTGCCAGCAGCTCGAGCCCCGGGGAGCTGTTTTTT.

This clone was counted between two and nine times. The chain is built from TRBV10-1 and TRBJ1-2; 10 bases match TRBD1. V shed 6 bases, J shed 2 bases, and the junction held 12 bases outside the gene matches. This CDR3 spans 17 amino acids. Germline-derived CDR1 and CDR2 are WNHNN and SYGVQD (reference sequence). The CDR3 region has the DNA TGCGCCAGCAGGATCAGGGACAGGGGTTCTGCGAACTATGGCTACACCTTC. Residues: CASRIRDRGSANYGYTF.